The rows below give T cell receptor beta chains drawn from one sample of a study of tumour-infiltrating T cells in Burkitt lymphoma. Here immunoSEQ multiplex PCR was the method, and the copy in TCRdb shows in-frame clones only, minus some. The sample lists under 8,500 clones; approximately 18% were seen once. The sequenced sample was tumor tissue. These receptor sequences come from a human donor with diffuse large B-cell lymphoma. Both conserved end residues are trimmed from each CDR3.

V | CDR3
TRBV28 | ASSPRQGSYYEQY
TRBV10-3 | AISESTTLIETQY
TRBV6-4 | ASSAQY
TRBV7-2 | ASSPGGTNEQF
TRBV6-4 | ASSLTRAHGYT
TRBV27 | ASSLTSGRGRDEQF
TRBV2 | ASSEFGQGADTQY
TRBV7-6 | ASSLETGSYNEQF
TRBV28 | ASRGAAGDRFSNTQY
TRBV6-5 | ASSYSTLQETQY
TRBV19 | ATSRGQVNEKLF
TRBV11-1 | ASSPLRHSYEQY
TRBV27 | ASSSGHLGEQY
TRBV19 | ASSTGQGPYEQY
TRBV19 | ASSMRRTSHNEQF
TRBV20-1 | SARDREKLF
TRBV27 | ASSFGISGIYEQY
TRBV7-9 | ASSPPPGYEQY
TRBV9 | ASSVGPGGLNTGELF
TRBV19 | ASSNWGTGSGANVLT
TRBV27 | ASSYFPGQGVSEAF
TRBV28 | ASTPGGNQPQH
TRBV5-5 | ASSPYGLAGSYEQY
TRBV7-9 | ASSLDRAFAETQY
TRBV7-2 | ASSSPGTGAYEQY
TRBV19 | ASSIGGRPINYGYT
TRBV4-2 | ASSPGQGQETQY
TRBV9 | ASSVVDRGPTYGYT
TRBV27 | ASSFAEGTEAF
TRBV7-6 | ASLQRGGNKKLF
TRBV6-5 | ASSYSKGKDTQY
TRBV19 | ASSSRQGSETQY
TRBV5-1 | ASTMDRVSTGELF
TRBV23-1 | ASSQSDYEQY
TRBV11-2 | ASSLFSGAGGSYNEQF
TRBV11-2 | ASSGFKAF
TRBV5-5 | ASSPRQGLSYEQY
TRBV27 | ASSSGGGDVNQPQH
TRBV4-1 | ASSQTDTQETQY
TRBV5-4 | ASSLGGGETQY